A single sample is the source of the 27 T cell receptor beta chains below, sequenced in a study of T cell responses to AZD1222 COVID-19 vaccine. Clones were sequenced by immunoSEQ multiplex PCR, and TCRdb holds only the in-frame ones, with some missing. Among 100,000 to 150,000 clones listed, about 90% were seen once. Sample: peripheral blood, taken on day 0 of AZD1222 vaccination. The receptor set was obtained from an adult in good health.

The rearrangement links TRBV28 to TRBJ1-5; 7 bases align to TRBD1. Germline V CDR1 and CDR2: MDHEN, SYDVKM. The V segment lost 3 bases and the J segment 7 bases; nucleotides outside the gene matches: 6. CDR3 length: 14 amino acids. CDR3 sequence (DNA): TGTGCCAGCAGTTTTGGAGGGGGCCGGCAGCCCCAGCATTTT. This gives the protein CASSFGGGRQPQHF.

The chain couples TRBV21-1 to TRBJ1-1. TRBV21-1 constitutes a pseudogene. The CDR3 consists of 15 residues. The CDR3 is CASSNPGTGNTEAFF. The CDR3 DNA sequence: TGTGCCAGCAGCAATCCCGGGACGGGTAACACTGAAGCTTTCTTT.

J is TRBJ2-1 and V is TRBV18; perhaps D is TRBD1 or TRBD2 (5 bases each). Germline V CDR1 and CDR2: KGHSH, LQKENI. V shed 0 bases and J shed 6 bases, with 15 bases lying between them. The CDR3 contains 16 residues. The CDR3 region is CASSPPLRGVRNEQFF. The DNA of the CDR3 is TGTGCCAGCTCACCACCGCTGCGAGGGGTTCGCAATGAGCAGTTCTTC.

This chain joins TRBV14 and TRBJ1-3; D call uncertain. Germline CDR1 is SGHDN and CDR2 is FVKESK. The CDR3 sequence is 15 residues long. Trimming took off 2 bases at V and 0 bases at J, with 8 bases between the two ends. Here the CDR3 DNA reads TGTGCCAGCAGCCAACTACCGAGCTCTGGAAACACCATATATTTT. Residues: CASSQLPSSGNTIYF.

The rearrangement joins TRBV7-9 to TRBJ1-2, with D unclear. This CDR3 has 17 residues. V lost 4 bases, J lost 4 bases, and 22 bases lay in between. CDR1 and CDR2 from the germline V gene are SEHNR and FQNEAQ (reference sequence). The CDR3 DNA reads TGTGCCAGCAGCTCATATAGGGCGACACTACTATCCTATGGCTACACCTTC. Protein product: CASSSYRATLLSYGYTF.

On this clone itself: This sample includes further DNA sequences coding for the same CDR3. This chain connects TRBV28 to TRBJ1-2, with D possibly matching TRBD1 (6 bases). CDR3 length equals 12 residues. V was pared by 5 bases and J by 5 bases, with 9 bases between. Germline V gene lookup returns CDR1 MDHEN and CDR2 SYDVKM. The CDR3: CASSLQGYGYTF. The CDR3 DNA is TGTGCCAGCAGTCTCCAGGGGTATGGCTACACCTTC.

Concerning this clone: This sample also contains other DNA sequences that code for the same CDR3. The chain joins TRBV4-3 to TRBJ1-3, with D unresolved. V gave up 0 bases and J gave up 4 bases, with 4 bases separating them. The CDR3 has 13 amino acids. CDR1 LGHNA and CDR2 YSLEER come from the germline V gene. The CDR3 DNA follows: TGCGCCAGCAGCCAAGATATCGGAAACACCATATATTTT. Protein: CASSQDIGNTIYF.

The chain is built from TRBV30 and TRBJ1-2; a possible D gene is TRBD1 (6 bases). From germline, CDR1 is GTSNPN and CDR2 SVGIG (reference sequence). The CDR3 extends over 16 amino acids. Deletions cut 3 bases from V and 5 bases from J, with 22 bases between. CDR3 sequence: CAWSRNIQGNVYGYTF. The CDR3, as DNA: TGTGCCTGGAGCCGAAACATCCAGGGGAATGTGTATGGCTACACCTTC. Full variable domain (outside the CDR3, taken from reference TRBV30 and TRBJ1-2): SQTIHQWPATLVQPVGSPLSLECTVEGTSNPNLYWYRQAAGRGLQLLFYSVGIGQISSEVPQNLSASRPQDRQFILSSKKLLLSDSGFYLCAWSRNIQGNVYGYTFGSGTRLTVV.

The chain employs TRBV28 and TRBJ1-5; weak D call: TRBD1 (5 bases). Germline CDR1 reads MDHEN; CDR2 reads SYDVKM. Trimming pared 4 bases from V and 4 bases from J, leaving 14 bases between. The CDR3 is 15 amino acids. CDR3 protein: CASSSDDSTNQPQHF. The DNA of the CDR3 is TGTGCCAGCAGTTCAGATGACAGTACGAATCAGCCCCAGCATTTT. The full variable domain, in which reference TRBV28 and TRBJ1-5 provide the parts outside the CDR3, is DVKVTQSSRYLVKRTGEKVFLECVQDMDHENMFWYRQDPGLGLRLIYFSYDVKMKEKGDIPEGYSVSREKKERFSLILESASTNQTSMYLCASSSDDSTNQPQHFGDGTRLSIL.

The rearrangement uses TRBV5-4 and TRBJ2-7; D unclear. The germline V gene has CDR1 SGHNT and CDR2 YYREEE (reference sequence). This CDR3 contains 15 residues. The germline V and J ends were trimmed by 1 base and 0 bases, with 11 bases remaining between them. The CDR3 region has the DNA TGTGCCAGCAGCTTGAGAAGCGCCCCCTCCTACGAGCAGTACTTC. Its translation is CASSLRSAPSYEQYF.

The chain combines TRBV12-3 or TRBV12-4 with TRBJ1-1; D is unresolved. Trimming shortened V by 6 bases and J by 1 base, and 6 bases separated the two germline ends. CDR3 length: 12 residues. The CDR3 bases are TGTGCCAGCAGCCCCTCGAACACTGAAGCTTTCTTT. It encodes CASSPSNTEAFF.

The J gene is TRBJ1-5, the V gene TRBV18; perhaps TRBD1 as D (6 bases). V was clipped by 1 base and J by 5 bases, with 12 bases between them. From germline, CDR1 is KGHSH and CDR2 LQKENI. The CDR3 has 15 residues. In nucleotides, the CDR3 is TGTGCCAGCTCACCACAAGGGGGAAACTATCAGCCCCAGCATTTT. This gives the protein CASSPQGGNYQPQHF.

CDR3 amino acids: CASSLGESDEQFF. The CDR3 DNA follows: TGTGCCAGCAGCTTAGGCGAGTCCGATGAGCAGTTCTTC. This chain links TRBV11-3 with TRBJ2-1; D gene unclear. Germline assignment: CDR1 SGHNT and CDR2 YENEEA. The CDR3 spans 13 residues. V was shortened by 1 base and J by 8 bases, with 9 bases between the two germline ends. Full variable domain (rest looked up from reference TRBV11-3 and TRBJ2-1): EAGVVQSPRYKIIEKKQPVAFWCNPISGHNTLYWYLQNLGQGPELLIRYENEEAVDDSQLPKDRFSAERLKGVDSTLKIQPAELGDSAVYLCASSLGESDEQFFGPGTRLTVL.

This clone was observed once. The junction does not match germline at one end; this may be a read error. The chain joins TRBV4-1 to TRBJ2-4; D is perhaps TRBD2 (6 bases). The germline CDR1 and CDR2 sequences are MGHRA and YSYEKL. This CDR3 comprises 14 residues. The CDR3 DNA reads as TGCGCCAGCAGCCAATTTCCCCGGAGGGGCCGCCTCAACTTC. Translation: CASSQFPRRGRLNF.

The chain couples TRBV10-3 to TRBJ2-5; 9 bases are a match to TRBD1. Germline V gives CDR1 ENHRY, CDR2 SYGVKD. J lost 4 bases, V lost 2 bases, and 5 bases had no gene match. The CDR3 covers 15 residues. The CDR3 sequence is CAISEPTGGGETQYF. Written as DNA, the CDR3 is TGTGCCATCAGTGAGCCGACAGGGGGTGGAGAGACCCAGTACTTC.

In this sample, this clone turned up once. The rearrangement links TRBV13 to TRBJ2-7; either TRBD1 or TRBD2 may supply D (5 bases each). V lost 5 bases to trimming and J lost 3 bases, with 14 bases between them. CDR3 length equals 14 residues. Germline V CDR1 and CDR2: PRHDT, FYEKMQ (reference sequence). The CDR3 here is CASSPRDESYEQYF. CDR3 in DNA: TGTGCCAGCAGCCCCCGGGACGAAAGCTACGAGCAGTACTTC.

The chain links TRBV7-2 to TRBJ1-3; D remains ambiguous. V lost 5 bases and J lost 4, with 15 bases in between. Germline loops: CDR1 SGHTA, CDR2 FQGNSA. The CDR3 totals 15 residues. The CDR3 sequence: CASSNEVGRGNTIYF. DNA for the CDR3: TGTGCCAGCAGCAACGAGGTCGGACGCGGAAACACCATATATTTT.

The chain carries TRBV28 and TRBJ1-2, with D perhaps matching TRBD1 (6 bases). The ends were cut back, 5 bases at V and 3 bases at J, with 13 bases in the middle. The CDR3 has 14 residues. Germline lookup yields CDR1 MDHEN and CDR2 SYDVKM. CDR3 nucleotides: TGTGCCAGCAGTCAGGGGAAAGGTGACTATGGCTACACCTTC. This encodes CASSQGKGDYGYTF.

This chain uses TRBV4-3 with TRBJ1-3, with D possibly TRBD1 on 6 matching bases. The CDR3 is made up of 18 amino acids. Germline assignment: CDR1 LGHNA and CDR2 YSLEER. Between the trimmed V and J ends, which lost 0 bases and 0 bases, there was a span of 15 bases. Here the CDR3 DNA reads TGCGCCAGCAGCCAAGACGACCCCCAGGGGCTCTCTGGAAACACCATATATTTT. Translated: CASSQDDPQGLSGNTIYF.

This chain uses TRBV5-4 with TRBJ2-3; D uncertain. Trimming took off 2 bases at V and 2 bases at J, with 12 bases between the two ends. The V gene's germline CDR1 is SGHNT and CDR2 YYREEE (reference sequence). CDR3 length equals 15 residues. In nucleotides, the CDR3 is TGTGCCAGCAGCTTAGGTCCCCCCTACACAGATACGCAGTATTTT. Amino acid sequence: CASSLGPPYTDTQYF.

J is TRBJ2-1 and V is TRBV6-5; 7 bases match TRBD2. Losses at the gene ends were 2 bases for V and 3 bases for J; bases not matched to a gene: 4. The CDR3 is 15 amino acids. Germline V gene sequence: CDR1 MNHEY, CDR2 SVGAGI. The chain's CDR3 is CASSYAGVLYNEQFF. The CDR3 DNA sequence: TGTGCCAGCAGTTACGCGGGAGTTCTCTACAATGAGCAGTTCTTC.

In this sample, this clone turned up once. The chain combines TRBV12-3 or TRBV12-4 with TRBJ1-1; no firm D call. Trimming took 3 bases from V and 4 from J, leaving 3 bases between them. CDR3 size: 11 residues. The CDR3 is CASSLGTEAFF. CDR3 sequence (DNA): TGTGCCAGCAGTTTGGGCACTGAAGCTTTCTTT.

V gene TRBV9 combines with J gene TRBJ1-4; unclear D gene. Per the germline V gene, CDR1 is SGDLS and CDR2 is YYNGEE. The CDR3 runs 17 residues. V was pared by 0 bases and J by 0 bases, with 12 bases between. The CDR3 nucleotides read TGTGCCAGCAGCGTAGCAGGAAGGGAGCCAACTAATGAAAAACTGTTTTTT. Its protein product is CASSVAGREPTNEKLFF.

The rearrangement links TRBV9 to TRBJ2-5; the D gene could be TRBD1 or TRBD2 (5 bases each). The ends were cut back, 5 bases at V and 5 bases at J, with 19 bases in the middle. The CDR3 consists of 15 residues. Germline V gene data show CDR1 as SGDLS and CDR2 as YYNGEE. This chain's CDR3 is CASSEYRDEGETQYF. The CDR3 DNA is TGTGCCAGCAGTGAGTACCGGGACGAAGGTGAGACCCAGTACTTC.

This chain's CDR3 is CASSLPGQGSSVHGYTF. DNA for the CDR3: TGTGCCAGTAGCCTTCCGGGACAGGGGTCGAGTGTCCATGGCTACACCTTC. The chain joins TRBV19 to TRBJ1-2; 10 bases are a match to TRBD1. V was clipped by 6 bases and J by 6 bases; unmatched bases: 16. CDR3 length: 17 amino acids. CDR1 is LNHDA and CDR2 is SQIVND in the germline V gene (reference sequence).

The CDR3 bases are TGCGCCAGCAGCCCGCGGACTAGCGGGGGGGCCCAGGGGTTCACAGATACGCAGTATTTT. Encoded protein: CASSPRTSGGAQGFTDTQYF. The chain links TRBV5-1 to TRBJ2-3, with 15 bases matching TRBD2. The trim removed 4 bases at V and 2 bases at J, leaving 14 bases unmatched. Germline-derived CDR1 and CDR2 are SGHRS and YFSETQ. The length of the CDR3 is 20 residues.

This sequence joins TRBV13 and TRBJ1-6; 8 bases map to TRBD1. The CDR3 runs 15 residues. J lost 7 bases, V lost 6 bases, and 8 bases had no gene match. From germline, CDR1 is PRHDT and CDR2 FYEKMQ (reference sequence). CDR3 nucleotide sequence: TGTGCCAGCAGAGTGACAGGGGATCGGAATTCACCCCTCCACTTT. Protein sequence: CASRVTGDRNSPLHF.